A single sample is the source of the 26 T cell receptor beta chains below, sequenced in a study of blood T cell repertoires in COVID-19. TCRdb keeps only in-frame clones here, not all; method: immunoSEQ multiplex PCR. This sample has fewer than 250,000 clones, with more than 75% found just once. Sequenced material: peripheral blood. The receptors stem from a woman older than 75 with COVID-19, enrolled during active disease.

This clone was found once. This chain connects TRBV6-6 to TRBJ2-7; D not resolved. CDR1 MNHNY and CDR2 SVGAGI come from the germline V gene (reference sequence). V was pared by 6 bases and J by 5 bases, with 8 bases between. The CDR3 totals 11 residues. The CDR3 nucleotides are TGTGCCAGCAGACTCCGGGACGAGCAGTACGTC. It translates to CASRLRDEQYV.

This sequence joins TRBV12-3 or TRBV12-4 and TRBJ1-1; D gene unclear. Trimming left V 6 bases short and J 7 bases short, with 12 bases between. The CDR3 consists of 12 residues. This CDR3 reads CASSPRGNEAFF. The CDR3 region has the DNA TGTGCCAGCAGCCCAAGAGGGAATGAAGCTTTCTTT.

This clone was detected once. V and J are TRBV5-6 and TRBJ1-2, with D hard to call. Germline-derived CDR1 and CDR2 are SGHDT and YYEEEE. The CDR3 loop spans 11 amino acids. The V end was cut by 1 base, the J end by 8 bases, with 6 bases between. DNA of the CDR3: TGTGCCAGCAGCTTGACAATGGGCTACACCTTC. Translating it yields CASSLTMGYTF.

J is TRBJ1-5 and V is TRBV5-1, with D perhaps matching TRBD1 (5 bases). CDR1 SGHRS and CDR2 YFSETQ come from the germline V gene. The germline V and J ends were trimmed by 0 bases and 4 bases, with 8 bases remaining between them. There are 14 residues in the CDR3. The CDR3 is CASSLDGGNQPQHF. DNA of the CDR3: TGCGCCAGCAGCTTGGATGGGGGGAATCAGCCCCAGCATTTT.

The V gene is TRBV5-1, the J gene TRBJ1-6; tentatively, D is TRBD1 (5 bases). The CDR3 is 16 amino acids. V was shortened by 0 bases and J by 5 bases, with 12 bases between the two germline ends. Germline V lookup: CDR1 SGHRS, CDR2 YFSETQ. Here the CDR3 reads CASSLGGVRNNSPLHF. CDR3 bases: TGCGCCAGCAGCTTGGGGGGGGTGAGGAATAATTCACCCCTCCACTTT.

The chain combines TRBV6-1 with TRBJ1-6; D not certain. With 0 bases removed from V and 4 bases from J, the gap between germline ends came to 7 bases. The CDR3 loop spans 15 amino acids. CDR1 and CDR2 (germline): MNHNS, SASEGT. The CDR3 sequence: CASSEASVYNSPLHF. The DNA for the CDR3 is TGTGCCAGCAGTGAAGCTTCAGTTTATAATTCACCCCTCCACTTT.

V and J are TRBV11-2 and TRBJ1-1; the D is unclear. Germline lookup yields CDR1 SGHAT and CDR2 FQNNGV. Trimming left V 4 bases short and J 0 bases short, with 6 bases between. The CDR3 contains 13 residues. In DNA form, the CDR3 reads TGTGCCAGCAGCTCCCTTTTGAACACTGAAGCTTTCTTT. Protein: CASSSLLNTEAFF.

V gene TRBV19 combines with J gene TRBJ1-5; 10 nucleotides line up with TRBD1. V lost 1 base and J lost 4; bases outside the gene matches: 1. Germline V lookup: CDR1 LNHDA, CDR2 SQIVND (reference sequence). The CDR3 length is 15 residues. This chain's CDR3 is CASSIAGQGNQPQHF. CDR3 DNA sequence: TGTGCCAGTAGTATAGCGGGACAGGGGAATCAGCCCCAGCATTTT. Full variable domain (rest looked up from reference TRBV19 and TRBJ1-5): DGGITQSPKYLFRKEGQNVTLSCEQNLNHDAMYWYRQDPGQGLRLIYYSQIVNDFQKGDIAEGYSVSREKKESFPLTVTSAQKNPTAFYLCASSIAGQGNQPQHFGDGTRLSIL.

The rearrangement joins TRBV19 to TRBJ1-2; 7 bases agree with TRBD1. The V gene's germline CDR1 is LNHDA and CDR2 SQIVND (reference sequence). V shed 5 bases and J 2 bases; nucleotides not matched to a gene: 11. The CDR3 spans 16 residues. The CDR3 loop reads CASSAGGGGGNYGYTF. The DNA of the CDR3 is TGTGCCAGTAGTGCAGGAGGGGGCGGAGGGAACTATGGCTACACCTTC.

The J gene is TRBJ1-3, the V gene TRBV29-1; TRBD1 is a possible D gene (6 bases). V shed 7 bases and J shed 2 bases, with 24 bases lying between them. Per germline, CDR1 SQVTM and CDR2 ANQGSEA. The CDR3 is made up of 17 amino acids. CDR3 in DNA: TGCAGCGCCCTCATCTACGGTGGGGGGGGCGCTGGAAACACCATATATTTT. Translating gives CSALIYGGGGAGNTIYF. Based on the CDR3 plus reference TRBV29-1 and TRBJ1-3, the full variable domain is SAVISQKPSRDICQRGTSLTIQCQVDSQVTMMFWYRQQPGQSLTLIATANQGSEATYESGFVIDKFPISRPNLTFSTLTVSNMSPEDSSIYLCSALIYGGGGAGNTIYFGEGSWLTVV.

This chain links TRBV2 with TRBJ2-3; D is possibly TRBD1 (8 bases). The length of the CDR3 is 15 residues. The germline V gene encodes CDR1 SNHLY and CDR2 FYNNEI. V shed 8 bases and J shed 6 bases, with 21 bases lying between them. CDR3 sequence: CASGRGLSGGDTQYF. The CDR3 DNA is TGTGCCAGCGGCAGGGGGCTTTCGGGGGGCGATACGCAGTATTTT. Using reference TRBV2 and TRBJ2-3 for the parts outside the CDR3, the full variable domain is EPEVTQTPSHQVTQMGQEVILRCVPISNHLYFYWYRQILGQKVEFLVSFYNNEISEKSEIFDDQFSVERPDGSNFTLKIRSTKLEDSAMYFCASGRGLSGGDTQYFGPGTRLTVL.

The V call is TRBV7-2, the J call TRBJ2-4; 9 bases fit TRBD1. CDR3 size: 18 residues. Germline lookup yields CDR1 SGHTA and CDR2 FQGNSA. The junction had 7 bases not matched to a gene; V was cut back by 0 bases and J by 1 base. CDR3 residues: CASSLAPQGARAKNIQYF. The CDR3 DNA is TGTGCCAGCAGCTTAGCCCCACAGGGGGCGAGGGCCAAAAACATTCAGTACTTC.

This clone was seen only a few times. V gene TRBV10-3 combines with J gene TRBJ1-4; D is ambiguous. The germline V gene has CDR1 ENHRY and CDR2 SYGVKD. The CDR3 totals 17 residues. The V end was cut by 7 bases, the J end by 0 bases, with 18 bases between. The CDR3 bases are TGTGCCATCACTCGAGTGGGTAGCTACGCAACTAATGAAAAACTGTTTTTT. It translates to CAITRVGSYATNEKLFF.

Comment on this clone: Other DNA variants within this sample encode the same CDR3. V and J are TRBV5-8 and TRBJ1-1; TRBD1 matches at 7 bases. CDR1 SGHTS and CDR2 YDEGEE come from the germline V gene. The CDR3 runs to 14 residues. The ends lost 5 bases at V and 1 base at J; junction bases unmatched: 5. The CDR3, as DNA: TGTGCCAGCAGTTTGTACAGGGGGAACACTGAAGCTTTCTTT. Its protein is CASSLYRGNTEAFF.

This sequence joins TRBV4-2 and TRBJ2-7; 7 bases map to TRBD1. The CDR3 runs to 15 residues. Germline assignment: CDR1 LGHNA and CDR2 YNFKEQ. V lost 1 base, J lost 0 bases, and 3 bases stayed unmatched. The CDR3 spells CASSQGQGISYEQYF. For the CDR3, the DNA is TGTGCCAGCAGCCAAGGACAGGGAATCTCCTACGAGCAGTACTTC.

The V and J genes are TRBV6-2 or TRBV6-3 and TRBJ2-7; TRBD1 matches at 8 bases. The CDR3 loop spans 15 amino acids. V shed 2 bases and J 9 bases; nucleotides not matched to a gene: 12. In germline, CDR1 is MNHEY, CDR2 SVGEGT. This chain's CDR3 is CASSYSSGQVNGQYF. For the CDR3, the DNA is TGTGCCAGCAGTTACAGCTCGGGACAGGTGAACGGGCAGTACTTC.

This clone is a singleton in its sample. One junction end does not reproduce the germline sequence, and a read error may be involved. V and J are TRBV7-9 and TRBJ1-4; tentatively, D is TRBD1 (6 bases). CDR3 length: 14 residues. Germline V lookup: CDR1 SEHNR, CDR2 FQNEAQ (reference sequence). The CDR3 here is CASSRTDAKEKLFF. The CDR3 DNA follows: TGTGCCAGCAGCCGGACAGACGCTAAGGAAAAACTGTTTTTT.

This chain connects TRBV12-5 to TRBJ1-1, with TRBD1 as a possible D gene (5 bases). V was pared by 5 bases and J by 4 bases, with 14 bases between. Germline CDR1 is LGHNT and CDR2 is FRNRAP. CDR3 size: 14 residues. The CDR3 bases are TGTGCTAGTGGTCCCTCAAGGGGAGGCACTGAAGCTTTCTTT. It encodes CASGPSRGGTEAFF.

The rearrangement joins TRBV10-3 to TRBJ1-2; 12 nucleotides match TRBD1. Germline V gives CDR1 ENHRY, CDR2 SYGVKD. Germline trimming cut 6 bases from V and 8 bases from J; bases unmatched to any gene: 7. The CDR3 is 14 residues long. CDR3 residues: CAIRGDRGRQGYTF. In nucleotides, the CDR3 is TGTGCCATCAGGGGGGACAGGGGGCGCCAGGGCTACACCTTC.

This clone was detected once. The chain couples TRBV7-3 to TRBJ1-1, with 8 bases identical to TRBD1. The germline V gene has CDR1 SGHTA and CDR2 FQGTGA. Germline trimming cut 5 bases from V and 4 bases from J; bases unmatched to any gene: 6. The CDR3 has 14 residues. CDR3 sequence (DNA): TGTGCCAGCAGCGTTACAGGGGGAATCACTGAAGCTTTCTTT. The encoded protein is CASSVTGGITEAFF.

The chain combines TRBV6-5 with TRBJ2-6, with D perhaps TRBD2 (5 bases). The germline V and J ends were trimmed by 2 bases and 1 base, with 9 bases remaining between them. The CDR3 spans 16 residues. Germline loops: CDR1 MNHEY, CDR2 SVGAGI. CDR3 nucleotide sequence: TGTGCCAGCAGTTACGACCCGGGGTCTGGGGCCAACGTCCTGACTTTC. It yields the protein CASSYDPGSGANVLTF.

This sequence joins TRBV18 and TRBJ1-1, with 7 bases that match TRBD1. The CDR3 is 15 amino acids. CDR1 and CDR2 (germline): KGHSH, LQKENI. V shed 3 bases, J shed 1 base, and the junction held 5 bases outside the gene matches. CDR3 sequence: CASSPQGVENTEAFF. The CDR3 DNA follows: TGTGCCAGCTCACCCCAGGGGGTGGAGAACACTGAAGCTTTCTTT. Based on the CDR3 plus reference TRBV18 and TRBJ1-1, the full variable domain is NAGVMQNPRHLVRRRGQEARLRCSPMKGHSHVYWYRQLPEEGLKFMVYLQKENIIDESGMPKERFSAEFPKEGPSILRIQQVVRGDSAAYFCASSPQGVENTEAFFGQGTRLTVV.

In its sample, this clone was seen a few times. This chain uses TRBV10-3 with TRBJ2-7, with D possibly matching TRBD2 (5 bases). The V gene lost 5 bases and the J gene lost 4 bases, with 12 bases spanning the gap. Germline V gene sequence: CDR1 ENHRY, CDR2 SYGVKD. The CDR3 runs 13 residues. CDR3 in DNA: TGTGCCATCAGTCATTCGGGGAAATACGAGCAGTACTTC. This translates into CAISHSGKYEQYF.

The rearrangement joins TRBV11-2 to TRBJ2-7; maybe TRBD1 (5 bases). V was shortened by 5 bases and J by 2 bases, with 10 bases between the two germline ends. In germline, CDR1 is SGHAT, CDR2 FQNNGV. The CDR3 has 13 amino acids. The CDR3: CASSPQGPYEQYV. CDR3 nucleotide sequence: TGTGCCAGCAGCCCCCAGGGTCCCTACGAGCAGTACGTC.

V usage is TRBV10-3 and J usage is TRBJ1-5, with D hard to call. The CDR3 runs to 14 residues. The germline CDR1 and CDR2 sequences are ENHRY and SYGVKD. With 2 bases removed from V and 5 bases from J, the gap between germline ends came to 10 bases. DNA of the CDR3: TGTGCCATCAGTGAGGCGGGTAACTATCAGCCCCAGCATTTT. Residues: CAISEAGNYQPQHF.

The chain is built from TRBV12-3 or TRBV12-4 and TRBJ2-3; no reliable D call. The CDR3 loop spans 12 amino acids. Trimming cost V 5 bases and J 0 bases, with 3 bases left between them. The CDR3 DNA reads as TGTGCCAGCAGTCTCAGCACAGATACGCAGTATTTT. This gives the protein CASSLSTDTQYF.